The T cell receptor (beta chain) described here comes from a study of regulatory T cells in long-lasting Graves disease. Described time point: newly diagnosed GD, antithyroid drugs for less than 3 months. RNA isolated from PBMCs was used to make the TCR library. In this sample, this clonotype turned up many times. Its target is unknown. CDR1 is KGHDR, CDR2 SFDVKD, per germline. The CDR3 is 13 amino acids. The TCR beta library used iRepertoire HTBI primers with Arm-PCR amplification of CDR3. Using its own MiXCR run on the multiplex PCR reads, TCRdb lists one record per CDR3 protein. The table has hundreds of thousands of distinct CDR3 sequences, roughly 13% seen once; the top ten hold 8% to 10%. Overall study findings and caveats: Among the persistent patients, roughly 2,500 public clonotypes were shared, more than the approximately 1,000 shared among new patients.

This same sample was also part of a study on T cells in Graves' hyperthyroidism and ophthalmopathy. From that second work: HTBI primers were the set used in a first-round RT-PCR of the TCR CDR3.

This TCR came from a man in his thirties or forties with Graves disease. The chain joins TRBV24-1 to TRBJ2-1, with 10 positions matching TRBD2. The specimen comprised peripheral blood mononuclear cells (PBMCs), sampled at new diagnosis, from a patient treated with antithyroid drugs. The CDR3 DNA is TGTGCTGTCCAGGGGACTAGCGACGATGAGCAGTTCTTC. It is translated as CAVQGTSDDEQFF.